The sequence of this T cell receptor beta chain was determined in a study of identical twins (dated by TCRdb to 2016 to 2018). About the full investigation: TCR alpha and beta repertoires from monozygotic twins, unrelated adults of various ages and cord blood were deep-sequenced to test whether fetal clonotypes persist. To rule out contamination, replicate twin experiments were performed at different times with different library preparation protocols.

The receptor library was made with 5' RACE. The data were produced on an Illumina HiSeq 2000. A universal primer binding site was added through template switching, and the final cDNA carried a unique molecular identifier so that TCR cDNA molecules could be counted accurately. First-strand cDNA for TCR alpha and beta chains was synthesized from specific primers in the conserved constant-segment region. To control for contamination, each cDNA library was double barcoded with a SMART-Mk sample barcode plus Illumina barcodes. TruSeq adapter sequences, together with Illumina sample barcodes, were added in two successive PCR steps. Sequencing of the TCR alpha and beta cDNA libraries was done on the Illumina HiSeq platform using custom primers. Turning to the authors' computational methods: Unique molecular identifiers were extracted from raw reads with MiGEC, and CDR3 positions were determined with MiXCR. For each individual, recombination models were inferred using an EM algorithm with the repgenHMM and IGoR tools. The analysis of shared clonotypes was done with the tcR package in R, with sharing normalized by the product of cloneset sizes. To study raw recombination without the effects of thymic and clonal selection, out-of-frame nonproductive sequences were analyzed. Using fastp at Q25 and MiXCR, TCRdb reprocessed the public reads and kept productive beta chains. Entries that share a CDR3 protein sequence are merged under the most common genes and DNA. The V and J calls come from TCRdb's annotation, not from the publication. This sample comprises hundreds of thousands of distinct CDR3 sequences, approximately 8.5% of them detected only once. The ten biggest clones cover over 2% of the sample.

At the junction V is shortened by 5 bases and J by 3 bases, with 10 bases in between. Counted from cysteine to phenylalanine, this CDR3 has 13 amino acids. CDR3 DNA is the only sequence kept; it has 39 bases, read in frame from the first base. Results the study describes overall, beyond this receptor: Invariant T cells such as MAIT and iNKT could partly confound zero-insertion analyses, though diverse VJ usage argued against this for most clonotypes. Because the same donors could not be followed over many years, the conclusions relied on cross-sectional statistical analysis. Compared with coincidental sharing between unrelated individuals, an excess of low generation-probability sequences was observed among out-of-frame TCR alpha sequences shared between twins. In monozygotic twins, recombination models systematically underestimated out-of-frame TCR alpha sharing, but the models matched the sharing seen between unrelated individuals. A weaker excess of twin sharing was found in beta out-of-frame sequences because the signal-to-noise ratio was lowered by fewer shared sequences. Abundant cord blood beta clonotypes carried fewer insertions; young adult naive repertoires showed a weaker similar trend, while memory repertoires showed none.

Every donor was a healthy Caucasian. The twin cohort consisted of three pairs of female monozygotic twins, all aged roughly 18 to 29 years. Miltenyi CD45RO+ enrichment and human naive T-cell isolation kits were used to isolate memory (CD45RO+) and naive T cells from PBMC. As to this clonotype: No cognate antigen has been identified for it. Qualities for individual bases were not recorded, and no much larger clone is one base off.

The same sample was also studied in work on yellow fever vaccine responses in identical twins. As that second study puts it: According to the authors, the vaccine-induced T cell response in identical twins seemed to be partly convergent and partly specific to each individual. In the study, vaccine-responding T cell clones were precisely tracked in identical twins.

The material sequenced was memory (CD45RO+) T cells sorted from blood. Read against the paper, the sample's cell subset or site label means: CD45RO+ enriched T cells. The chain employs TRBV12-3 or TRBV12-4 and TRBJ1-2; TRBD1 is possibly the D segment (6 matching bases). The sequence came from a woman aged 18-29 years in good health. For the CDR3, the sequence is CASSPGQYYGYTF. The DNA reads TGTGCCAGCAGTCCCGGACAGTACTATGGCTACACCTTC.